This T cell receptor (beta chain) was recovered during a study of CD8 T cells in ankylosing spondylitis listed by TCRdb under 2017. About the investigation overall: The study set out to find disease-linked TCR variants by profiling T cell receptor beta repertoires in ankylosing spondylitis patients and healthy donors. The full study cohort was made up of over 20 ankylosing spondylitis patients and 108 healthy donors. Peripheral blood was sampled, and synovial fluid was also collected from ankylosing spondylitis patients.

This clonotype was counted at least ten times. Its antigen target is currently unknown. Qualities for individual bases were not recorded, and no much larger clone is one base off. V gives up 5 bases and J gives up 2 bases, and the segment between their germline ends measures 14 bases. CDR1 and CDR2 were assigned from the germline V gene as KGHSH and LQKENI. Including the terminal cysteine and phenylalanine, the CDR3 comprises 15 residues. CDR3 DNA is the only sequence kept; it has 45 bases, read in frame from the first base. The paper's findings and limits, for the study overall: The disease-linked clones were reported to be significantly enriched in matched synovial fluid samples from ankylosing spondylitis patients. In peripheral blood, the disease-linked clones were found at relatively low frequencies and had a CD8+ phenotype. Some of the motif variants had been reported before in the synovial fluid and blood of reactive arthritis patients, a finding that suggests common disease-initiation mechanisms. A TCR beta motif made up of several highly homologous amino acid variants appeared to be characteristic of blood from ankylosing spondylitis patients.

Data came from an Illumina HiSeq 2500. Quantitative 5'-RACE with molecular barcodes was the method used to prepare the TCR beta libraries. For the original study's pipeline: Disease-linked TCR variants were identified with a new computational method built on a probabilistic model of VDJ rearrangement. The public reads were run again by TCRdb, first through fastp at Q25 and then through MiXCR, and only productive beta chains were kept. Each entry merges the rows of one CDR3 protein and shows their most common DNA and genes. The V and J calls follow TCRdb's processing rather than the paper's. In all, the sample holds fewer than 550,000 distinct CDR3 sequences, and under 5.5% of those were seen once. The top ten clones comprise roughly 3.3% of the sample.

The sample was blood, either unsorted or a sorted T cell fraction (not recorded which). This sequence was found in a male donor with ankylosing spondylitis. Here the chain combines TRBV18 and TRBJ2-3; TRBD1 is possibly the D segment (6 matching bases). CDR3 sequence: CASSADRDNTDTQYF. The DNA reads TGTGCCAGCTCAGCAGACCGGGACAACACAGATACGCAGTATTTT.